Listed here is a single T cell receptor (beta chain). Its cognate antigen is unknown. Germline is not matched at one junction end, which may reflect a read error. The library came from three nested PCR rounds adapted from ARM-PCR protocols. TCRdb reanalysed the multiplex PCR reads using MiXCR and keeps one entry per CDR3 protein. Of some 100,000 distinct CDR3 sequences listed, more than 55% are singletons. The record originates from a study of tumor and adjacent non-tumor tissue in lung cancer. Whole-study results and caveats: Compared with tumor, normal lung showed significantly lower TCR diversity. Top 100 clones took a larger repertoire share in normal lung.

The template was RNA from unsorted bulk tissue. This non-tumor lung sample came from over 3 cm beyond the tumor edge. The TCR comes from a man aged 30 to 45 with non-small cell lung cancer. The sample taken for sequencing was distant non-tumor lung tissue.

CDR3 nucleotides: TGCAGTGTCAGGGACAACAGCTACTACGAGCAGTGCTTC. It encodes CSVRDNSYYEQCF. The chain links TRBV29-1 to TRBJ2-7; TRBD1 is a possible D gene (6 bases). CDR3 size: 13 residues. Germline CDR1 is SQVTM and CDR2 is ANQGSEA.